This T cell receptor (beta chain) was captured by sequencing in a study of T-cell reconstitution after alpha-beta-depleted transplantation in children. Unique molecular identifiers were built into the TCRbeta library. MiXCR, applied by TCRdb to the PCR reads, yields one record per CDR3 protein. Of some 250,000 distinct CDR3 sequences in the sample, about 12% were seen once. Germline lookup yields CDR1 SGHRS and CDR2 YFSETQ. The CDR3 extends over 12 amino acids. With respect to this clonotype: Just one base apart from a much larger clone, this may be a read error.

The chain links TRBV5-1 to TRBJ1-1, with D possibly matching TRBD1 (5 bases). Specimen: PBMCs from the stem cell graft donor, collected from the stem cell graft. This TCR was recovered from a human donor who donated a stem cell graft to a child with acute lymphoblastic leukemia. The CDR3 loop is CASTLEGTEAFF. CDR3 coding DNA: TGCGCCAGCACCTTGGAGGGGACTGAAGCTTTCTTT.